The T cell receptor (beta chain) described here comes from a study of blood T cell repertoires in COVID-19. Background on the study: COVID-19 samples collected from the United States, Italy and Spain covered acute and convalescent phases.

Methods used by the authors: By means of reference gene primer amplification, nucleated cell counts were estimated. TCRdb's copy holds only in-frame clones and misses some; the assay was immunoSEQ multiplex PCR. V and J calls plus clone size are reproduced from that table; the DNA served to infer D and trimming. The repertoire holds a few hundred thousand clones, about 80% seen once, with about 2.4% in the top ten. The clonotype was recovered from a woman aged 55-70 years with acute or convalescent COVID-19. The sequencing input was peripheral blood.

CDR3 region: CASYRTIKKYNEQFF. CDR3 nucleotide sequence: TGTGCCAGCTATCGGACTATTAAAAAATACAATGAGCAGTTCTTC. The V call is TRBV2, the J call TRBJ2-1; D might be TRBD2 (6 bases). The CDR3 extends over 15 amino acids. CDR1 and CDR2 from the germline V gene are SNHLY and FYNNEI. The germline V and J ends were trimmed by 8 bases and 4 bases, with 18 bases remaining between them.